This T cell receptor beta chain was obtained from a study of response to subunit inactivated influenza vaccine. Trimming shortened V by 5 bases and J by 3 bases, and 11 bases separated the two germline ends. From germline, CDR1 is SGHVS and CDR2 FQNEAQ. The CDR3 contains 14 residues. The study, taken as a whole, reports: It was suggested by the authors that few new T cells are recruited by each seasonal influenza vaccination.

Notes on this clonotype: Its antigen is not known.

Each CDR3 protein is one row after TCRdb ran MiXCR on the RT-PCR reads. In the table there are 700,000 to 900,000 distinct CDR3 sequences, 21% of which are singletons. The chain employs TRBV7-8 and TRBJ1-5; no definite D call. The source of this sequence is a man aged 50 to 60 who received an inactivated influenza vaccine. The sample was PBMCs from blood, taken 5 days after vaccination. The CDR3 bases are TGTGCCAGCAGCCTACGACGGACCAATCAGCCCCAGCATTTT. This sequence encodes CASSLRRTNQPQHF.